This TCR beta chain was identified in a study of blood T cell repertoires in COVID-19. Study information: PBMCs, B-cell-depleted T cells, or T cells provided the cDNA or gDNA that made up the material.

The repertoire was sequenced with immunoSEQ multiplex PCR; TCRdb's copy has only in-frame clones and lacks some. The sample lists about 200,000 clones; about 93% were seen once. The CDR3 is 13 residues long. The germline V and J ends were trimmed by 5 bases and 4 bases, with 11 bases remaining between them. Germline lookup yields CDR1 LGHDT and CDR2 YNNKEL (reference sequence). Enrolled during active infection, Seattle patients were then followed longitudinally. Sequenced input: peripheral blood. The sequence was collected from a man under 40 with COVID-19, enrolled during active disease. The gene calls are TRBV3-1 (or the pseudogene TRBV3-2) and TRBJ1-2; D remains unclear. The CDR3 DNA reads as TGTGCCAGCAGCATCAAGGCGGGCTATGGCTACACCTTC. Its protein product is CASSIKAGYGYTF.